These T cell receptor beta chains were read from a single sample in a study of OX40 agonist ivuxolimab in advanced cancers. TCRdb's copy holds only in-frame clones and misses some; the assay was immunoSEQ multiplex PCR. The sample holds about 70,000 clones; approximately 90% are singletons and the top ten take over 6%. This sample comprised CD4+ or CD8+ T cells sorted from blood, obtained in a trial of the OX40 agonist ivuxolimab. The receptor set was obtained from an adult with an advanced solid tumor such as melanoma, head and neck, liver or kidney cancer. The CDR3 runs from the conserved cysteine through the conserved F or W. A D gene is named only where the DNA matches it firmly. The size field is filled for only some rows; it gives once, few, many or a size class.

v_call	clone_size	j_call	d_call	cdr3_length	cdr3_aa	cdr3_nt
TRBV9	NA	TRBJ1-4	NA	13	CASSVYQGEKLFF	TGTGCCAGCAGCGTATACCAGGGGGAAAAACTGTTTTTT
TRBV29-1	once	TRBJ2-6	TRBD1	16	CSVLTGTGYGANVLTF	TGCAGCGTTTTAACCGGGACAGGCTATGGGGCCAACGTCCTGACTTTC
TRBV16	NA	TRBJ2-7	NA	14	CASSQGASSYEQYF	TGTGCCAGCAGCCAGGGGGCTAGCTCCTACGAGCAGTACTTC
TRBV6-1	NA	TRBJ1-5	TRBD1	14	CASSDLTGQQPQHF	TGTGCCAGCAGTGACCTGACAGGGCAGCAGCCCCAGCATTTT
TRBV19	NA	TRBJ1-2	TRBD1	15	CASSIVGQGALGYTF	TGTGCCAGTAGTATCGTTGGACAGGGGGCTCTTGGCTACACCTTC
TRBV11-3	NA	TRBJ1-3	TRBD1	20	CASSPFTGRQGVRTGNTIYF	TGTGCCAGCAGCCCTTTTACGGGCCGACAGGGGGTGCGAACTGGAAACACCATATATTTT
TRBV7-8	NA	TRBJ1-5	TRBD1	16	CASSLSAGGRAQPQHF	TGTGCCAGCAGCTTATCGGCAGGGGGCAGAGCCCAGCCCCAGCATTTT
TRBV9	NA	TRBJ1-4	NA	13	CASSVGSGEKLFF	TGTGCCAGCAGCGTAGGGTCGGGGGAAAAACTGTTTTTT
TRBV5-5	NA	TRBJ2-7	NA	12	CASSTVPYEQYF	TGTGCCAGCAGCACCGTTCCCTACGAGCAGTACTTC
TRBV5-8	NA	TRBJ2-7	TRBD1	16	CASSSDNRGSPYEQYF	TGTGCCAGCAGCTCCGACAACAGGGGGAGTCCCTACGAGCAGTACTTC
TRBV12-5	NA	TRBJ2-1	TRBD2	15	CASGAGGSSYNEQFF	TGTGCTAGTGGCGCGGGGGGCTCCTCCTACAATGAGCAGTTCTTC
TRBV7-9	NA	TRBJ1-4	NA	14	CASSLEAANEKLFF	TGTGCCAGCAGCTTAGAGGCGGCTAATGAAAAACTGTTTTTT
TRBV11-2	NA	TRBJ1-1	NA	14	CASSLDVRGTEAFF	TGTGCCAGCAGCTTAGATGTCAGGGGCACTGAAGCTTTCTTT
TRBV11-3	NA	TRBJ2-3	NA	15	CASSLGQGITDTQYF	TGTGCCAGCAGCTTGGGGCAGGGAATAACAGATACGCAGTATTTT
TRBV9	NA	TRBJ2-1	TRBD1	16	CASSVITGGLRNEQFF	TGTGCCAGCAGCGTGATTACAGGGGGCCTTAGAAATGAGCAGTTCTTC
TRBV19	NA	TRBJ2-7	NA	13	CASSIYPGVEQYF	TGTGCCAGTAGTATCTACCCAGGGGTAGAGCAGTACTTC
TRBV7-9	NA	TRBJ2-5	TRBD2	18	CASSHRWLAGGSQETQYF	TGTGCCAGCAGCCACCGCTGGCTAGCGGGGGGGTCTCAAGAGACCCAGTACTTC
TRBV18	NA	TRBJ1-5	NA	15	CASSRTGYSNQPQHF	TGTGCCAGCTCGCGGACGGGATATAGCAATCAGCCCCAGCATTTT
TRBV6-4	NA	TRBJ1-5	NA	18	CASRRGKVFRSFNQPQHF	TGTGCCAGCAGAAGGGGGAAGGTGTTTCGATCCTTCAATCAGCCCCAGCATTTT
TRBV5-1	NA	TRBJ2-2	NA	14	CASRYWRGPGELFF	TGCGCCAGCAGGTATTGGCGCGGTCCCGGGGAGCTGTTTTTT